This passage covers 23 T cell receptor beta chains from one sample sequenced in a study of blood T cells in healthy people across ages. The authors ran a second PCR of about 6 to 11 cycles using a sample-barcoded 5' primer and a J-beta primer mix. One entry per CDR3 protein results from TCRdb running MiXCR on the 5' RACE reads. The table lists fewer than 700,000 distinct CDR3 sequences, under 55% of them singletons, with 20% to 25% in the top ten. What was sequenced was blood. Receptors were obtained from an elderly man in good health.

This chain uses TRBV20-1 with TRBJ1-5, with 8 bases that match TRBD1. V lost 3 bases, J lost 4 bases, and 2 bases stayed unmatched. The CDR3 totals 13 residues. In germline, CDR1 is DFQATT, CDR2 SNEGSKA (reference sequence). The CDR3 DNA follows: TGCAGTGCTAGGACAGGGGAAAATCAGCCCCAGCATTTT. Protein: CSARTGENQPQHF.

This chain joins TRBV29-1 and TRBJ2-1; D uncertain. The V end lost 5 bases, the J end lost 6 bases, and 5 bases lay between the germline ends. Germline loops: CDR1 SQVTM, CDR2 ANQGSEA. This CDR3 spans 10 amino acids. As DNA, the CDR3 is TGCAGCGTTCAAAGCAATGAGCAGTTCTTC. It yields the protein CSVQSNEQFF.

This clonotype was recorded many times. The CDR3 reads CASTKNGRSYEQYF. CDR3 sequence (DNA): TGTGCCAGCACCAAGAACGGGAGATCCTACGAGCAGTACTTC. V and J are TRBV6-6 and TRBJ2-7; possibly TRBD2 for D (6 bases). Germline CDR1 and CDR2: MNHNY and SVGAGI (reference sequence). The CDR3 covers 14 residues. The V gene lost 7 bases and the J gene lost 1 base, with 14 bases spanning the gap.

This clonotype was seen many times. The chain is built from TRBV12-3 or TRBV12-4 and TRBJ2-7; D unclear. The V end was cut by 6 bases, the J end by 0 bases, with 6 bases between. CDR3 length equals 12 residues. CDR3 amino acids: CASSPTSYEQYF. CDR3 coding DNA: TGTGCCAGCAGCCCGACCTCCTACGAGCAGTACTTC.

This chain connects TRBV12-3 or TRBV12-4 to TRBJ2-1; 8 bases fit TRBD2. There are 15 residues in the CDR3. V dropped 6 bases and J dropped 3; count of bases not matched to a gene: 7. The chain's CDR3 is CASSPSGGNYNEQFF. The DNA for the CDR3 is TGTGCCAGCAGCCCCAGCGGGGGTAACTACAATGAGCAGTTCTTC.

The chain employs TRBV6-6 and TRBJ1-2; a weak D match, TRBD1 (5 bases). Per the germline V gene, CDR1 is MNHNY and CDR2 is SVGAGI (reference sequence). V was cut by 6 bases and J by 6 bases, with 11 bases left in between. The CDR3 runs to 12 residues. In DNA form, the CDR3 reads TGTGCCAGCAGCGGACGGGGCGATGGCTACACCTTC. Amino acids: CASSGRGDGYTF.

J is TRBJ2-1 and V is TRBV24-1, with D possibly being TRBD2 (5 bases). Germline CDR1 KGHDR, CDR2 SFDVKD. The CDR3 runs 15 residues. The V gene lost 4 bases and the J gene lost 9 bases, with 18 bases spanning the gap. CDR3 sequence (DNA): TGTGCCACCAGTGACTCGGGAAACGGGAATGGTGAGCAGTTCTTC. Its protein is CATSDSGNGNGEQFF.

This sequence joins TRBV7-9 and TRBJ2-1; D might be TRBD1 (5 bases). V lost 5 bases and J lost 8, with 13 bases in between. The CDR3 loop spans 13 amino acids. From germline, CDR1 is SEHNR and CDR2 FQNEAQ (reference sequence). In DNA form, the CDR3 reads TGTGCCAGCAGCCACGACAGCCGGGATGAGCAGTTCTTC. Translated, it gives CASSHDSRDEQFF. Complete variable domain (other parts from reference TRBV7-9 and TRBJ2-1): DTGVSQNPRHKITKRGQNVTFRCDPISEHNRLYWYRQTLGQGPEFLTYFQNEAQLEKSRLLSDRFSAERPKGSFSTLEIQRTEQGDSAMYLCASSHDSRDEQFFGPGTRLTVL.

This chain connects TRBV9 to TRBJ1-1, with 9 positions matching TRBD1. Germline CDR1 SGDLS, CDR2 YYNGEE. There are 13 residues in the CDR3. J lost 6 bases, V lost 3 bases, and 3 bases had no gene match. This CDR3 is CASSGTGAAEAFF. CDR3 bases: TGTGCCAGCAGCGGGACAGGGGCAGCTGAAGCTTTCTTT.

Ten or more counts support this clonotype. CDR3 bases: TGCAGCTCGGCAGCGGGGAGTGTTGATACGCAGTATTTT. This sequence encodes CSSAAGSVDTQYF. The chain employs TRBV29-1 and TRBJ2-3; TRBD2 matches at 7 bases. V was pared by 8 bases and J by 6 bases, with 11 bases of the junction left unmatched. Looked up from germline, CDR1 is SQVTM and CDR2 is ANQGSEA. This CDR3 has 13 residues.

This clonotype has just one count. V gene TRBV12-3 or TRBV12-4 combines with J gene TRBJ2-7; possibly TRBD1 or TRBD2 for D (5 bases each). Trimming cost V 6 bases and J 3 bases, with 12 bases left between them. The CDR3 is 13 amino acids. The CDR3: CASSLGAYYEQYF. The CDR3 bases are TGTGCCAGCAGCCTCGGGGCTTACTACGAGCAGTACTTC.

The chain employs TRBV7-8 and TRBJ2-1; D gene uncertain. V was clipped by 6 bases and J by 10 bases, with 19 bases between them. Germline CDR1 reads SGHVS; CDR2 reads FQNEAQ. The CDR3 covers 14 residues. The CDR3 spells CASRPLTASYEQFF. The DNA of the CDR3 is TGTGCCAGCAGACCCCTGACCGCATCCTACGAGCAGTTCTTC.

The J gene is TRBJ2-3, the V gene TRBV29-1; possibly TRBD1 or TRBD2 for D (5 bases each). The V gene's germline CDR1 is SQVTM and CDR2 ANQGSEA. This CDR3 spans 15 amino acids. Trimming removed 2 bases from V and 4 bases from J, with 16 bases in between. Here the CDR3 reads CSVEPRDHPADTQYF. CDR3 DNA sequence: TGCAGCGTTGAACCCCGGGACCACCCCGCAGATACGCAGTATTTT.

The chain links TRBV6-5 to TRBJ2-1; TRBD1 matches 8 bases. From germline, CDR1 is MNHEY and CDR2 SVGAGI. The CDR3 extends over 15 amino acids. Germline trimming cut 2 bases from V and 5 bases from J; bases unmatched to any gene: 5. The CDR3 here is CASSYEGQDNNEQFF. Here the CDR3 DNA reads TGTGCCAGCAGTTACGAGGGACAGGACAACAATGAGCAGTTCTTC.

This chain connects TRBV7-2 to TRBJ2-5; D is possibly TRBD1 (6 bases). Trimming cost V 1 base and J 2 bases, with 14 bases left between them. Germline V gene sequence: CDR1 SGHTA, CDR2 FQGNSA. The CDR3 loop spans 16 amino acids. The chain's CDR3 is CASSLDVGRGQETQYF. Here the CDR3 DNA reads TGTGCCAGCAGCTTAGACGTGGGCAGGGGACAAGAGACCCAGTACTTC.

CDR3 loop: CSAGGSFYEQYF. The CDR3 DNA reads as TGCAGTGCTGGAGGGTCCTTCTACGAGCAGTACTTC. This chain connects TRBV20-1 to TRBJ2-7; maybe TRBD2 (6 bases). Germline CDR1 and CDR2: DFQATT and SNEGSKA (reference sequence). This CDR3 contains 12 residues. Trimming shortened V by 5 bases and J by 3 bases, and 11 bases separated the two germline ends.

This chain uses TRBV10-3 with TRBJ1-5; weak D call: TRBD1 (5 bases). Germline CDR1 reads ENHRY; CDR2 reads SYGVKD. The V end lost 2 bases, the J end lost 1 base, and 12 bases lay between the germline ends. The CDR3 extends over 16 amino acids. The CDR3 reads CAISEGMRGSNQPQHF. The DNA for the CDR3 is TGTGCCATCAGTGAGGGGATGAGGGGCAGCAATCAGCCCCAGCATTTT.

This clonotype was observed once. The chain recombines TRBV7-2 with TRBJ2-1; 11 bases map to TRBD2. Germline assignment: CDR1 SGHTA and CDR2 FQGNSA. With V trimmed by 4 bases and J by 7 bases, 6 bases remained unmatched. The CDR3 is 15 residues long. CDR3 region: CASSSSTSGSNEQFF. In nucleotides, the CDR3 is TGTGCCAGCAGCTCCTCTACTAGCGGGAGTAATGAGCAGTTCTTC.

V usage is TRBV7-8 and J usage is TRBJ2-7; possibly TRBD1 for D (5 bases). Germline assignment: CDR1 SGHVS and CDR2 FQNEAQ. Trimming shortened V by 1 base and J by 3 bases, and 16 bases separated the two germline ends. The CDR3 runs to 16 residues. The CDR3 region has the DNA TGTGCCAGCAGCTTAGTCAGGGCAGGGCTTTTCTACGAGCAGTACTTC. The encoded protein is CASSLVRAGLFYEQYF. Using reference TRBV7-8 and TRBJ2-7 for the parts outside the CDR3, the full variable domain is GAGVSQSPRYKVAKRGQDVALRCDPISGHVSLFWYQQALGQGPEFLTYFQNEAQLDKSGLPSDRFFAERPEGSVSTLKIQRTQQEDSAVYLCASSLVRAGLFYEQYFGPGTRLTVT.

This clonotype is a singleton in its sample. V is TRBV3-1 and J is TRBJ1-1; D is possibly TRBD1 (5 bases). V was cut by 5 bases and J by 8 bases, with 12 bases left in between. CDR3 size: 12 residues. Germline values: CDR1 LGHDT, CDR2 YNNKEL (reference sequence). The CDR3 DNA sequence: TGTGCCAGCAGCGCCCTGGGACGGGAAGCTTTCTTT. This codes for CASSALGREAFF.

The CDR3 DNA reads TGTGCCAGCAGGCGACAGGGAAAGGACATTCAGTACTTC. As protein: CASRRQGKDIQYF. V usage is TRBV28 and J usage is TRBJ2-4; 7 bases are a match to TRBD1. The CDR3 covers 13 residues. The germline V gene encodes CDR1 MDHEN and CDR2 SYDVKM. The V and J ends lost 6 bases and 8 bases, in that order; junction bases with no gene match: 7. Full variable domain (remainder filled in from reference TRBV28 and TRBJ2-4): DVKVTQSSRYLVKRTGEKVFLECVQDMDHENMFWYRQDPGLGLRLIYFSYDVKMKEKGDIPEGYSVSREKKERFSLILESASTNQTSMYLCASRRQGKDIQYFGAGTRLSVL.

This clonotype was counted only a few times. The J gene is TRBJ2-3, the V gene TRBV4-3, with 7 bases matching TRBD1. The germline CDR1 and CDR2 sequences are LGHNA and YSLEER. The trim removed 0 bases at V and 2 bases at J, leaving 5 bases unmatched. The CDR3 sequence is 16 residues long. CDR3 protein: CASSQDEDRPTDTQYF. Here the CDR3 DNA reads TGCGCCAGCAGCCAAGACGAGGACAGGCCCACAGATACGCAGTATTTT.

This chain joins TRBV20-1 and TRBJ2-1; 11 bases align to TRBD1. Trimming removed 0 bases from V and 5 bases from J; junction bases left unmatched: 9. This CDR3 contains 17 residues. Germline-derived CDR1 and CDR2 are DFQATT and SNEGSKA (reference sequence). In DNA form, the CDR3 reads TGCAGTGCTAGAGATTGGGTCCGGGACAGGGGGAACAATGAGCAGTTCTTC. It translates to CSARDWVRDRGNNEQFF.